This T cell receptor (beta chain) was identified during a study of T-cell memory formation after mild COVID-19. The V gene lost 4 bases and the J gene lost 3 bases, with 10 bases spanning the gap. The CDR3 covers 14 residues. In germline, CDR1 is MNHNS, CDR2 SASEGT. TCRdb re-called the 5' RACE reads with MiXCR, one entry per CDR3 protein. The top ten hold around 20% of the sample, which has approximately 340,000 distinct CDR3 sequences, 15% seen once. The clonotype was recovered from a young man who had mild COVID-19 (a few samples of this study predate the infection). Cell type and time point are not known. Input material: PBMCs or a T cell subset sorted from them (not recorded which). The V gene is TRBV6-1, the J gene TRBJ2-4; D possibly corresponds to TRBD1 (5 bases). CDR3 bases: TGTGCCAGCAGTGTAATGGACATCAAAAACATTCAGTACTTC. Translating gives CASSVMDIKNIQYF.